Below are 27 T cell receptor beta chains sequenced from a single sample in a study of blood T cell repertoires in COVID-19. The protocol was immunoSEQ multiplex PCR, while the TCRdb copy is restricted to in-frame clones and leaves out a portion. The sample carries about 230,000 clones, approximately 82% recorded once. Specimen: peripheral blood. The receptor source for this set is an older woman with active or convalescent COVID-19.

This clone has just a few counts. J is TRBJ1-1 and V is TRBV9; TRBD1 matches 8 bases. The CDR3 extends over 15 amino acids. Looked up from germline, CDR1 is SGDLS and CDR2 is YYNGEE. V trimming: 4 bases; J trimming: 4 bases; junction bases outside the gene matches: 9. The CDR3 sequence: CASSLNDRGGTEAFF. CDR3 DNA sequence: TGTGCCAGCAGCCTGAATGACAGGGGAGGCACTGAAGCTTTCTTT. The entire variable domain, with the rest obtained from reference TRBV9 and TRBJ1-1, is as follows: DSGVTQTPKHLITATGQRVTLRCSPRSGDLSVYWYQQSLDQGLQFLIQYYNGEERAKGNILERFSAQQFPDLHSELNLSSLELGDSALYFCASSLNDRGGTEAFFGQGTRLTVV.

The rearrangement joins TRBV5-1 to TRBJ2-3, with TRBD2 matching 16 bases. From germline, CDR1 is SGHRS and CDR2 YFSETQ. This CDR3 spans 16 amino acids. The J segment lost 4 bases and the V segment lost 4 bases, leaving 3 bases of the junction unmatched. The CDR3 bases are TGCGCCAGCAGCGACGGGACTAGCGGGGGGGCAGATACGCAGTATTTT. Its translation is CASSDGTSGGADTQYF.

V usage is TRBV3-1 (or the pseudogene TRBV3-2) and J usage is TRBJ2-1, with 9 positions matching TRBD1. Germline V gene sequence: CDR1 LGHDT, CDR2 YNNKEL (reference sequence). Trimming cost V 3 bases and J 10 bases; bases outside gene matches: 7. CDR3 length equals 14 residues. CDR3 region: CASSHTRTGDEQFF. Here the CDR3 DNA reads TGTGCCAGCAGCCACACCAGGACAGGGGACGAGCAGTTCTTC.

This clone was seen a single time. The chain recombines TRBV7-3 with TRBJ2-3; possible D gene TRBD1, 6 bases. V was cut by 8 bases and J by 0 bases, with 15 bases left in between. The CDR3 sequence is 15 residues long. CDR1 is SGHTA, CDR2 FQGTGA, per germline. In DNA form, the CDR3 reads TGTGCCAGCGGTCGAGGGGGAACTAGCACAGATACGCAGTATTTT. Residues: CASGRGGTSTDTQYF.

The chain uses TRBV19 and TRBJ2-5; 9 bases map to TRBD2. In germline, CDR1 is LNHDA, CDR2 SQIVND (reference sequence). Losses at the gene ends were 3 bases for V and 5 bases for J; bases not matched to a gene: 10. The CDR3 contains 16 residues. The CDR3 loop reads CASSMGLGLASETQYF. In nucleotides, the CDR3 is TGTGCCAGTAGTATGGGATTGGGACTAGCCTCCGAGACCCAGTACTTC.

The chain couples TRBV27 to TRBJ1-4; TRBD1 is a possible D gene (5 bases). Trimming shortened V by 4 bases and J by 6 bases, and 21 bases separated the two germline ends. Germline CDR1 and CDR2: MNHEY and SMNVEV (reference sequence). CDR3 length: 17 residues. The CDR3 DNA reads TGTGCCAGCAGTTCAGGAGTCACCGCCAGGGCCCATGAAAAACTGTTTTTT. Translating it yields CASSSGVTARAHEKLFF.

The chain recombines TRBV18 with TRBJ2-7, with TRBD2 identical over 11 bases. Germline CDR1 is KGHSH and CDR2 is LQKENI. The ends lost 8 bases at V and 6 bases at J; junction bases unmatched: 9. The CDR3 extends over 14 amino acids. CDR3 region: CASRLAGIAGEQYF. CDR3 sequence (DNA): TGTGCCAGCCGACTAGCGGGGATCGCCGGCGAGCAGTACTTC.

The genes are TRBV28 and TRBJ1-1; TRBD1 agrees at 8 bases. The V segment lost 7 bases and the J segment 2 bases; nucleotides outside the gene matches: 15. Per germline, CDR1 MDHEN and CDR2 SYDVKM. CDR3 length: 17 amino acids. The CDR3 region is CASTRWSGTGKNTEAFF. CDR3 in DNA: TGTGCCAGCACTCGATGGTCCGGGACAGGCAAAAACACTGAAGCTTTCTTT.

The rearrangement uses TRBV11-3 and TRBJ2-7; TRBD2 is a possible D gene (5 bases). Germline V gene data show CDR1 as SGHNT and CDR2 as YENEEA. The CDR3 length is 13 residues. Trimming shortened V by 3 bases and J by 1 base, and 7 bases separated the two germline ends. This chain's CDR3 is CASSFSESYEQYF. CDR3 in DNA: TGTGCCAGCAGCTTTAGCGAGTCCTACGAGCAGTACTTC.

The chain uses TRBV3-1 (or the pseudogene TRBV3-2) and TRBJ2-7; TRBD2 aligns across 10 bases. The germline V gene has CDR1 LGHDT and CDR2 YNNKEL (reference sequence). CDR3 size: 17 residues. V was clipped by 0 bases and J by 7 bases; unmatched bases: 12. The CDR3 here is CASSQETSGFSLGEQYF. The CDR3 DNA follows: TGTGCCAGCAGCCAAGAGACTAGCGGGTTCTCGCTGGGGGAGCAGTACTTC.

The V and J genes are TRBV18 and TRBJ1-5; 11 bases align to TRBD1. V shed 5 bases, J shed 2 bases, and the junction held 8 bases outside the gene matches. From germline, CDR1 is KGHSH and CDR2 LQKENI. The CDR3 contains 17 residues. The DNA of the CDR3 is TGTGCCAGCTCAACCGGGACAGGGGGAGTAGGCAATCAGCCCCAGCATTTT. Translating gives CASSTGTGGVGNQPQHF.

The rearrangement joins TRBV5-1 to TRBJ2-5; possible D gene TRBD1, 6 bases. In germline, CDR1 is SGHRS, CDR2 YFSETQ. The germline V and J ends were trimmed by 4 bases and 6 bases, with 16 bases remaining between them. This CDR3 has 14 residues. The CDR3 is CASSAAVGAKTQYF. In nucleotides, the CDR3 is TGCGCCAGCAGCGCCGCGGTGGGGGCCAAGACCCAGTACTTC. The whole variable domain, remainder taken from reference TRBV5-1 and TRBJ2-5, is KAGVTQTPRYLIKTRGQQVTLSCSPISGHRSVSWYQQTPGQGLQFLFEYFSETQRNKGNFPGRFSGRQFSNSRSEMNVSTLELGDSALYLCASSAAVGAKTQYFGPGTRLLVL.

The rearrangement uses TRBV29-1 and TRBJ1-1; D is unresolved. Germline CDR1 and CDR2: SQVTM and ANQGSEA. CDR3 length: 14 amino acids. V was pared by 5 bases and J by 0 bases, with 13 bases between. The CDR3 region is CSVYQSTMNTEAFF. The CDR3, as DNA: TGCAGCGTTTACCAGTCCACCATGAACACTGAAGCTTTCTTT.

J is TRBJ2-1 and V is TRBV11-2; perhaps TRBD2 as D (7 bases). V gave up 3 bases and J gave up 3 bases, with 12 bases separating them. The CDR3 contains 15 residues. Looked up from germline, CDR1 is SGHAT and CDR2 is FQNNGV. The DNA of the CDR3 is TGTGCCAGCAGCTTGGAGGGAGGGGGCTACAATGAGCAGTTCTTC. It codes for CASSLEGGGYNEQFF.

The chain couples TRBV28 to TRBJ1-1, with 9 bases that match TRBD1. Germline CDR1 and CDR2: MDHEN and SYDVKM. CDR3 length equals 17 residues. J gave up 0 bases and V 5 bases, and 10 bases lay outside the gene matches. The CDR3 loop is CASSPTPGTGMNTEAFF. CDR3 coding DNA: TGTGCCAGCAGTCCGACCCCCGGGACAGGGATGAACACTGAAGCTTTCTTT.

This clone has only one observation. The V and J genes are TRBV18 and TRBJ1-3; a possible D gene is TRBD1 (5 bases). This CDR3 is 14 amino acids long. Germline-derived CDR1 and CDR2 are KGHSH and LQKENI. Trimming took 6 bases from V and 3 from J, leaving 12 bases between them. CDR3 loop: CASSLGGGGNTIYF. DNA of the CDR3: TGTGCCAGCTCCCTCGGCGGGGGTGGAAACACCATATATTTT. Using reference TRBV18 and TRBJ1-3 for the parts outside the CDR3, the full variable domain is NAGVMQNPRHLVRRRGQEARLRCSPMKGHSHVYWYRQLPEEGLKFMVYLQKENIIDESGMPKERFSAEFPKEGPSILRIQQVVRGDSAAYFCASSLGGGGNTIYFGEGSWLTVV.

The chain uses TRBV6-5 and TRBJ1-3, with D perhaps matching TRBD1 (5 bases). The CDR3 consists of 16 residues. The germline V and J ends were trimmed by 1 base and 0 bases, with 10 bases remaining between them. Germline loops: CDR1 MNHEY, CDR2 SVGAGI. The CDR3 sequence: CASSYWDFGSGNTIYF. CDR3 bases: TGTGCCAGCAGTTACTGGGACTTCGGCTCTGGAAACACCATATATTTT.

This clone was counted only a few times. The CDR3 DNA follows: TGCGCCAGCACCATTTCTGGAAACACCATATATTTT. Protein sequence: CASTISGNTIYF. The V and J genes are TRBV10-1 and TRBJ1-3; no clear D. Trimming left V 7 bases short and J 1 base short, with 5 bases between. This CDR3 spans 12 amino acids. The germline gives CDR1 WNHNN, CDR2 SYGVQD (reference sequence).

The chain has TRBV7-3 and TRBJ1-1, with 9 bases matching TRBD1. Germline lookup yields CDR1 SGHTA and CDR2 FQGTGA. The CDR3 extends over 16 amino acids. Germline trimming cut 5 bases from V and 6 bases from J; bases unmatched to any gene: 13. The CDR3 sequence: CASSLGRLDRGPEAFF. In nucleotides, the CDR3 is TGTGCCAGCAGCCTGGGGAGGTTGGACAGGGGACCTGAAGCTTTCTTT.

The rearrangement uses TRBV7-2 and TRBJ2-4, with D tentatively TRBD2 (7 bases). CDR1 and CDR2 from the germline V gene are SGHTA and FQGNSA. This CDR3 is 16 amino acids long. V lost 5 bases to trimming and J lost 6 bases, with 20 bases between them. This CDR3 is CASSGGLGGRRNIQYF. Written as DNA, the CDR3 is TGTGCCAGCAGCGGAGGGTTGGGGGGGCGCAGAAACATTCAGTACTTC.

The V and J genes are TRBV4-3 and TRBJ1-2, with D possibly matching TRBD1 (5 bases). Trimming left V 0 bases short and J 8 bases short, with 10 bases between. Germline V gene sequence: CDR1 LGHNA, CDR2 YSLEER. This CDR3 is 13 amino acids long. The CDR3 is CASSQEGRGGYTF. Written as DNA, the CDR3 is TGCGCCAGCAGCCAAGAGGGGAGGGGAGGCTACACCTTC.

In DNA form, the CDR3 reads TGTGCCAGCAGCTTAGCGGTGAGAGAGACCCAGTACTTC. This encodes CASSLAVRETQYF. This sequence joins TRBV7-2 and TRBJ2-5, with no clear D. CDR1 is SGHTA and CDR2 is FQGNSA in the germline V gene. The length of the CDR3 is 13 residues. Trimming took 0 bases from V and 4 from J, leaving 6 bases between them. The whole variable domain, remainder taken from reference TRBV7-2 and TRBJ2-5, is GAGVSQSPSNKVTEKGKDVELRCDPISGHTALYWYRQSLGQGLEFLIYFQGNSAPDKSGLPSDRFSAERTGGSVSTLTIQRTQQEDSAVYLCASSLAVRETQYFGPGTRLLVL.

J is TRBJ1-5 and V is TRBV2, with TRBD1 as a possible D gene (6 bases). V was cut by 7 bases and J by 0 bases, with 19 bases left in between. The CDR3 consists of 17 residues. Per germline, CDR1 SNHLY and CDR2 FYNNEI. CDR3 in DNA: TGTGCCAGCAAGGCAGGGGCCTCTTGGGATAGCAATCAGCCCCAGCATTTT. Protein: CASKAGASWDSNQPQHF.

The rearrangement uses TRBV30 and TRBJ1-3, with D unresolved. Germline V gene data show CDR1 as GTSNPN and CDR2 as SVGIG (reference sequence). Trimming left V 4 bases short and J 0 bases short, with 7 bases between. The CDR3 is 13 amino acids. As DNA, the CDR3 is TGTGCCTGGAATAGCATCTCTGGAAACACCATATATTTT. Encoded protein: CAWNSISGNTIYF.

The gene calls are TRBV5-4 and TRBJ1-5, with D perhaps TRBD1 (6 bases). Germline V CDR1 and CDR2: SGHNT, YYREEE (reference sequence). The CDR3 totals 12 residues. V was cut by 5 bases and J by 6 bases, with 9 bases left in between. CDR3 nucleotides: TGTGCCAGCAGTCCACAGGGTCAGCCCCAGCATTTT. Translated, it gives CASSPQGQPQHF.

This clone occurred a few times. The rearrangement joins TRBV6-6 to TRBJ2-1; 11 bases align to TRBD2. V shed 5 bases and J 5 bases; nucleotides not matched to a gene: 8. Germline V gene data show CDR1 as MNHNY and CDR2 as SVGAGI (reference sequence). The CDR3 has 16 residues. The DNA of the CDR3 is TGTGCCAGCAGTCCGATAGGACTAGCGGGTCACAATGAGCAGTTCTTC. It codes for CASSPIGLAGHNEQFF.

The chain is built from TRBV7-8 and TRBJ2-5; 12 nucleotides align to TRBD2. CDR3 size: 19 residues. The J segment lost 4 bases and the V segment lost 2 bases, leaving 14 bases of the junction unmatched. CDR1 and CDR2 from the germline V gene are SGHVS and FQNEAQ. The chain's CDR3 is CASSLPLLAGGIDRETQYF. CDR3 nucleotides: TGTGCCAGCAGCTTACCTCTGCTAGCGGGGGGGATCGATAGAGAGACCCAGTACTTC.